Listed here is a single T cell receptor beta chain. Its target is not known. PCR primers comprised 60 Vbeta and 13 Jbeta primers. Using immunoSEQ multiplex PCR, the repertoire was profiled, and TCRdb retains in-frame clones only, with some absent. This sample yields some 190,000 clones, of which around 80% are seen a single time; approximately 1.5% belongs to the top ten. This specimen belongs to a study of cytomegalovirus exposure and HLA in healthy donors. V lost 4 bases and J 2 bases, leaving 14 bases between the germline ends. This CDR3 comprises 15 residues. The germline V gene encodes CDR1 SNHLY and CDR2 FYNNEI. Regarding the study as a whole: Later work found most CMV-associated TCR beta chains apparently HLA-restricted.

The V and J genes are TRBV2 and TRBJ1-2; D call uncertain. The clonotype was recovered from a middle-aged man in good health and CMV-seronegative. Sequenced input: PBMCs. The CDR3 is CASSVTQITNYGYTF. CDR3 DNA sequence: TGTGCCAGCAGTGTTACACAGATTACAAACTATGGCTACACCTTC.